This TCR beta chain emerged from a study of shared clonotypes between healthy human individuals. Overall study findings and caveats: Non-shared clonotypes showed lower generation probabilities than clonotypes common to all four donors. Large depth notwithstanding, sorted-subset sequencing proved incomplete by rarefaction.

As for this clone: Its target is unknown. In the same sample, other DNA sequences code for this CDR3.

Researchers ran the assay at a deep level. Clones were read by immunoSEQ multiplex PCR, and TCRdb kept only the in-frame ones, dropping some. The table records millions of clones, approximately 94% of them present only once. Germline-derived CDR1 and CDR2 are LNHDA and SQIVND (reference sequence). Deletions cut 6 bases from V and 1 base from J, with 9 bases between. The CDR3 is made up of 13 amino acids. Sequencing was performed on naive CD4+ T cells sorted from blood. The sample's subset: CD45RA+ positively selected. This sequence joins TRBV19 and TRBJ1-2; D gene uncertain. This clonotype was sampled from a man in his late teens or twenties in good health. Here the CDR3 DNA reads TGTGCCAGTAGCCTCGACGGTAACTATGGCTACACCTTC. As protein: CASSLDGNYGYTF.